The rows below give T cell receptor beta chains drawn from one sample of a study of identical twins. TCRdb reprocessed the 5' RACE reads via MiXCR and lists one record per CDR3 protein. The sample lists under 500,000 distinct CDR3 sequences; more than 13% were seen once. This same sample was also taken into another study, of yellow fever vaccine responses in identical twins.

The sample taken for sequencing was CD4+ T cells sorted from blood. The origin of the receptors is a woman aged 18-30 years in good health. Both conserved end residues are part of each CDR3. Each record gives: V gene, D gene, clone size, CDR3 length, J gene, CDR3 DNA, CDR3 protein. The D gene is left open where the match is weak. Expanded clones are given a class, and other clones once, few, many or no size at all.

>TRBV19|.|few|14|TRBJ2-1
TGTGCCAGTAGTATGACTCCGTTGAGGAATGAGCAGTTCTTC
CASSMTPLRNEQFF
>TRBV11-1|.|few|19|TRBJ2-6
TGTGCCAGCAGCCATCTGGGACCAGGGGCAATTCCTGGGGCCAACGTCCTGACTTTC
CASSHLGPGAIPGANVLTF
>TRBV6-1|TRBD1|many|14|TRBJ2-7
TGTGCCAGCAGCGGACAGGGGAAAACCTACGAGCAGTACTTC
CASSGQGKTYEQYF
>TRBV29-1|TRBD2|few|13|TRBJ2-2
TGCAGCGGGACTTCGGGGGGCACCGGGGAGCTGTTTTTT
CSGTSGGTGELFF
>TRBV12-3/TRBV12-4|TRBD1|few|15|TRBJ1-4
TGTGCCAGCAGTTTATCGGCAGGGGGGGGTGAAAAACTGTTTTTT
CASSLSAGGGEKLFF
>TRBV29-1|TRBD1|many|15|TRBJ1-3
TGCAGCGTTGAATGGGGACAGGGCTCGGGAAACACCATATATTTT
CSVEWGQGSGNTIYF
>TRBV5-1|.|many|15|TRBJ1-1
TGCGCCAGCAGCTTCGGCGGGACGGGTGAATTTGGAGCTTTCTTT
CASSFGGTGEFGAFF
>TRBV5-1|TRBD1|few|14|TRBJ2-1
TGCGCCAGCAGCGCCGGGACAGGCTTTAATGAGCAGTTCTTC
CASSAGTGFNEQFF
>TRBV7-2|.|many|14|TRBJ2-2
TGTGCCAGCAGGCTAACGTTTAACACCGGGGAGCTGTTTTTT
CASRLTFNTGELFF
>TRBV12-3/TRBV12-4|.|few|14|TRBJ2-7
TGTGCCAGTAACCCAGGGCTTCACTCCTACGAGCAGTACTTC
CASNPGLHSYEQYF
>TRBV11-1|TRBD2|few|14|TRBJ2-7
TGTGCCAGCAGCGCGCGGGGGGCCAGATACGAGCAGTACTTC
CASSARGARYEQYF
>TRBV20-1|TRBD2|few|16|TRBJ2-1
TGCAGTGCTAGTCTTTTGACGGGGGGGCCCAACAATGAGCAGTTCTTC
CSASLLTGGPNNEQFF
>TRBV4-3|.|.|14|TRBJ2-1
TGCGCCAGCAGCCAAGAAGGACGTTATGGCGAGCAGTTCTTC
CASSQEGRYGEQFF
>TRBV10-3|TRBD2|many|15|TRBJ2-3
TGTGCCATCAGTGAAGGACTAGCGGGACGAGATACGCAGTATTTT
CAISEGLAGRDTQYF
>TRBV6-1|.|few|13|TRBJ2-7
TGTGCCAGCGGCAGAGCGTGGGATTACGAGCAGTACTTC
CASGRAWDYEQYF
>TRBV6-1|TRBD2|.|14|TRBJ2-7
TGTGCCAGCAGTCTTCGGGAGGGAACCTACGAGCAGTACTTC
CASSLREGTYEQYF
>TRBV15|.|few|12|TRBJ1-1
TGTGCCACCAGCAGGGAAGGGACTGAAGCTTTCTTT
CATSREGTEAFF
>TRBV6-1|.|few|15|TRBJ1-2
TGTGCCAGCAGGTCCTTGGGATTAGTCGACTATGGCTACACCTTC
CASRSLGLVDYGYTF
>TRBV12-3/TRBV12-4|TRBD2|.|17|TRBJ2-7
TGTGCCAGCAGTTTTTACTCGGGAGGGGTGGGGGTCTACGAGCAGTACTTC
CASSFYSGGVGVYEQYF
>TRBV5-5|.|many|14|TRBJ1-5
TGTGCCAGCAGCTTGGGGGAGTTCAATCAGCCCCAGCATTTT
CASSLGEFNQPQHF
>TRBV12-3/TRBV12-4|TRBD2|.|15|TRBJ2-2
TGTGCCAGCAGGGTGACTAGCGGGAGTACCGGGGAGCTGTTTTTT
CASRVTSGSTGELFF
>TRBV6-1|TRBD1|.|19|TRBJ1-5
TGTGCCAGCGGACACCCTGGGACAGGTACCCGTGGAGGCAATCAGCCCCAGCATTTT
CASGHPGTGTRGGNQPQHF
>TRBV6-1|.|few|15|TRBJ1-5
TGTGCCAGCGGCCAGGGGCCCTCTAGCAATCAGCCCCAGCATTTT
CASGQGPSSNQPQHF
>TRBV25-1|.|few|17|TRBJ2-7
TGTGCCAGCAAACCGCAGGGGGGGGCTAGCGGGTACTACGAGCAGTACTTC
CASKPQGGASGYYEQYF
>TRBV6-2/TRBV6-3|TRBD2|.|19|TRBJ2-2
TGTGCCAGCAGTTACTGGGCCACTAGCGGGAGACCGCCCACCGGGGAGCTGTTTTTT
CASSYWATSGRPPTGELFF
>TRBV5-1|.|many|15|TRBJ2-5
TGCGCCAGCAGCTTGACCACAGGGAGGCAAGAGACCCAGTACTTC
CASSLTTGRQETQYF
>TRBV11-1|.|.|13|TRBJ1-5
TGTGCCAGCAGCTTCGATAGGAATCAGCCCCAGCATTTT
CASSFDRNQPQHF
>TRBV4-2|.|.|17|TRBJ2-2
TGTGCCAGCAGCCAAGAGGCGCTAGCGATGAACACCGGGGAGCTGTTTTTT
CASSQEALAMNTGELFF
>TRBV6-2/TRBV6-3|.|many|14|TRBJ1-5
TGTGCCAGCAGGAATACAGTATCGTCTCAGCCCCAGCATTTT
CASRNTVSSQPQHF
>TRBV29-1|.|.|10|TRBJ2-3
TGCAGCGGACGGACAGATACGCAGTATTTT
CSGRTDTQYF
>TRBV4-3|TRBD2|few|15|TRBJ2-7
TGCGCCAGCAGCCAAGGACTAGCGGGAGAACACGAGCAGTACTTC
CASSQGLAGEHEQYF
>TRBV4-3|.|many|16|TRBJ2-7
TGCGCCAGCAGCCAAGATCCCACACAACTTTCCTACGAGCAGTACTTC
CASSQDPTQLSYEQYF
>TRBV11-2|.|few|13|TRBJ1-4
TGTGCCAGCAGCCTGGGGCTGCTAGAAAAACTGTTTTTT
CASSLGLLEKLFF
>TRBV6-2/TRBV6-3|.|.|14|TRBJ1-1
TGTGCCAGCAGGCTAACTGGTGAACGCACTGAAGCTTTCTTT
CASRLTGERTEAFF
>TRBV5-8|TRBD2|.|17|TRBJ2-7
TGTGCCAGCAGCTTGTTACTAGCGGGACGGACAACCTACGAGCAGTACTTC
CASSLLLAGRTTYEQYF
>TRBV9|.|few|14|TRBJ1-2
TGTGCCAGCAGCGTAGGGGCAGGGAATGGTGGCTACACCTTC
CASSVGAGNGGYTF
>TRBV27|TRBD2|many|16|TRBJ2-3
TGTGCCAGCAACCTGAGCGGGGGAAGCCCCACAGATACGCAGTATTTT
CASNLSGGSPTDTQYF
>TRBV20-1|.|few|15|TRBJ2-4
TGCAGTGCTAGCGACGGGCCAGGCCTGAAAAACATTCAGTACTTC
CSASDGPGLKNIQYF
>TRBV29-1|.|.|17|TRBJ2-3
TGCAGCGTGGCCGGGACCCACAAAGGAGGCAGCACAGATACGCAGTATTTT
CSVAGTHKGGSTDTQYF
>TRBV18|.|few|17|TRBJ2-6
TGTGCCAGCTCACCATCCCGGCGGAACTCTGGGGCCAACGTCCTGACTTTC
CASSPSRRNSGANVLTF
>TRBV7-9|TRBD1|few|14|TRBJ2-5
TGTGCCAGCAGCTTAGGACAGGGTGGTGACACCCAGTACTTC
CASSLGQGGDTQYF
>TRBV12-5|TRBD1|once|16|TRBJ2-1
TGTGCTAGTGGAAACCTCGGGACAGGGGGAATAAATGAGCAGTTCTTC
CASGNLGTGGINEQFF
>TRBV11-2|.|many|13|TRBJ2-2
TGTGCCAGCAGAACCGCGAACACCGGGGAGCTGTTTTTT
CASRTANTGELFF
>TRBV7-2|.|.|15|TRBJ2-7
TGTGCCAGCAGCTTACGGGGAGTAGATTCCTACGAGCAGTACTTC
CASSLRGVDSYEQYF
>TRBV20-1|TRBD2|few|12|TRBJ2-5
TGCAGTGCTAGAGTAGCGGGGCAGACCCAGTACTTC
CSARVAGQTQYF
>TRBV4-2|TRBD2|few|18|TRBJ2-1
TGTGCCAGCAGCCGTCCCGGGACTAGCGGGACCCACTACAATGAGCAGTTCTTC
CASSRPGTSGTHYNEQFF
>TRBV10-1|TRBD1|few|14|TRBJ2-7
TGCGCCAGCAGTCGGACAGGAATATCCTACGAGCAGTACTTC
CASSRTGISYEQYF
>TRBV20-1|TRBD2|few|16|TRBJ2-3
TGCAGTGCAAACCACGGGACTAGCGGGGGTCCAGATACGCAGTATTTT
CSANHGTSGGPDTQYF
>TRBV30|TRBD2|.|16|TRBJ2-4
TGTGCCTGGAGTGTTGAACTAGCGGTAGCCAAAAACATTCAGTACTTC
CAWSVELAVAKNIQYF
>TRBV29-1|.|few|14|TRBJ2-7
TGCAGCGTGCTGGGGGCGATCCAGTCCTACGAGCAGTACTTC
CSVLGAIQSYEQYF
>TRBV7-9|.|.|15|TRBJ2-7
TGTGCCAGCAGCTTAGTAGAGACCTCCACCTACGAGCAGTACTTC
CASSLVETSTYEQYF
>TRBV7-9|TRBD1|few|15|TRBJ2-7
TGTGCCAGCAGCTGGCCGGGACAGGGGGCCTACGAGCAGTACTTC
CASSWPGQGAYEQYF
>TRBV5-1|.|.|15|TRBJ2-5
TGCGCCAGCAGCCCGATATTGTCAGGCGAAGAGACCCAGTACTTC
CASSPILSGEETQYF
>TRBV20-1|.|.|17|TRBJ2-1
TGCAGTGCTAGAGATGGTCGATGGCAGGCCAAAATGAATGAGCAGTTCTTC
CSARDGRWQAKMNEQFF
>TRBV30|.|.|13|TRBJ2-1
TGTGCCTGGGGACGGAGCTCCTACAATGAGCAGTTCTTC
CAWGRSSYNEQFF
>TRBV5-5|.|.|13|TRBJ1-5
TGTGCCAGCAGCTTGGCTTCTTATCAGCCCCAGCATTTT
CASSLASYQPQHF
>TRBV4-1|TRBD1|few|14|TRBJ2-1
TGCGCCAGCAGCCCGGGACAGTATGGGGATGAGCAGTTCTTC
CASSPGQYGDEQFF
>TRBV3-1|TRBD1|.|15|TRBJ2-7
TGTGCCAGCAGCCAACAGAGACAGGGCTCCTACGAGCAGTACTTC
CASSQQRQGSYEQYF
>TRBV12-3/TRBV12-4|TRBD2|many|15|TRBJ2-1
TGTGCCAGCAGTTCCCAAAGCGGGAGTGGAAATGAGCAGTTCTTC
CASSSQSGSGNEQFF